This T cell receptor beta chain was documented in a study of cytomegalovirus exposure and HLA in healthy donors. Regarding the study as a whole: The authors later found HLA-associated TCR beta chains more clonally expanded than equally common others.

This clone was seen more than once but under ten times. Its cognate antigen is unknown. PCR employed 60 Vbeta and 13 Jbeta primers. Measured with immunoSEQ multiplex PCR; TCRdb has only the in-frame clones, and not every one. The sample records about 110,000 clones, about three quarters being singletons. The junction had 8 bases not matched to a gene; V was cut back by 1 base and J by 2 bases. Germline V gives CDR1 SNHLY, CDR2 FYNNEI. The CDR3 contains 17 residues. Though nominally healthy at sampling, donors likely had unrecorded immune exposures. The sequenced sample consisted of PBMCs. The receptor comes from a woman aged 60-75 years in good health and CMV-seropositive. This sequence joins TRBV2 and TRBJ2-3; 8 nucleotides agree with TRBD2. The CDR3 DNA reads TGTGCCAGCAGTGAAGTCTCAGCGGGAGTTCTCACAGATACGCAGTATTTT. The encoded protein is CASSEVSAGVLTDTQYF. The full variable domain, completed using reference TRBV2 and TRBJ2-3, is EPEVTQTPSHQVTQMGQEVILRCVPISNHLYFYWYRQILGQKVEFLVSFYNNEISEKSEIFDDQFSVERPDGSNFTLKIRSTKLEDSAMYFCASSEVSAGVLTDTQYFGPGTRLTVL.